This TCR beta chain was recovered during a study of T cell responses to AZD1222 COVID-19 vaccine. Germline V lookup: CDR1 SGHNT, CDR2 YYREEE (reference sequence). The CDR3 totals 14 residues. V gave up 4 bases and J gave up 2 bases, with 13 bases separating them. Sequencing was performed with immunoSEQ multiplex PCR; in TCRdb, only in-frame clones are kept and a portion is missing. The repertoire includes about 140,000 clones, almost 90% of them detected once, and roughly 3.8% sits in the top ten. This clonotype originated in an adult in good health. This material consisted of peripheral blood, taken on day 0 of AZD1222 vaccination. V is TRBV5-4 and J is TRBJ2-7; D possibly corresponds to TRBD2 (6 bases). CDR3 loop: CASSRPGGAYEQYF. In DNA form, the CDR3 reads TGTGCCAGCAGCCGCCCCGGGGGAGCCTACGAGCAGTACTTC.